This record covers a single TCR beta chain. The antigen this receptor binds is unknown. No base-level quality is on record; no much larger clone is a single base apart. Patients with a history of autoimmune disease or receiving systemic immunosuppression were excluded from the trial. Peripheral blood for TCR sequencing was collected from all dose cohorts at baseline, on cycle 4 day 1, and on cycle 7 day 1. The samples were drawn from a first-in-human, open-label, multicenter phase I dose-escalation trial of ivuxolimab. Adults with locally advanced or metastatic head and neck squamous cell, hepatocellular, melanoma or renal cell carcinoma were enrolled in the trial. Before TCR sequencing, CD4+ and CD8+ T cells were separately sorted from peripheral blood. These data belong to a study of OX40 agonist ivuxolimab in advanced cancers. Background on the whole study: Ivuxolimab was a fully human IgG2 agonistic monoclonal antibody targeting the costimulatory receptor OX40 (CD134). Intravenous ivuxolimab was administered to patients every 2 weeks at six dose levels: 0.01, 0.1, 0.3, 1.5, 3 and 10 mg/kg. Among the approximately 54 dose-escalation patients, about 20 had hepatocellular carcinoma, 15 or so melanoma, 9 renal cell carcinoma and 9 head and neck cancer. In the dose-escalation cohort, approximately 80% of patients were male, and the mean age was 60 years with a range of roughly 20 to 79. Prior anti-PD-1, anti-PD-L1 or anti-CTLA-4 therapy was permitted, and checkpoint inhibitors had been received by around 39% of dose-escalation patients. Partial responses occurred in three dose-escalation patients: two with cutaneous melanoma and one with hepatocellular carcinoma. The purpose of peripheral TCRbeta sequencing was to test whether ivuxolimab changed TCR sequence diversity and led to clonal T-cell expansion. The monotherapy dose-escalation portion (N of about 50 patients) of the phase I ivuxolimab trial is reported in the paper. Points the paper makes about the study in general: Low levels of normalized T-cell clonal expansion were also seen in some patients who did not respond. In partial responders in the 0.1-3.0 mg/kg groups, normalized peripheral clonal expansion was found to be among the lowest, especially among CD8+ T cells. At doses from 0.1 to 3.0 mg/kg, clonal expansion was seen in both CD4+ and CD8+ blood T cells between baseline and week 6. Which antigens the clonally expanded peripheral T cells were specific for was not determined. After ivuxolimab, expanded clones were on average more numerous among CD8+ T cells than among CD4+ T cells.

To sequence the TCRbeta CDR3 region, genomic DNA was isolated from the sorted cells. The immunoSEQ Assay was used to sequence the TCRbeta CDR3 regions. The table comes from immuneACCESS by way of TCRdb, which keeps in-frame sequences with V and J called. Part of the clones is missing from these tables; in studies checked, under half for an unresolved V gene and the rest for unknown reasons. This sample lists fewer than 65,000 clones; roughly 84% were detected once. Together, the top ten hold around 25% of the sample. Reading from cysteine to phenylalanine, the CDR3 counts 17 amino acids. This entry keeps only the CDR3 DNA: 51 bases, framed from base 1. The germline ends are 19 bases apart after V is trimmed by 1 base and J by 5 bases. For CDR1 and CDR2, the germline V gene lists SGHRS and YFSETQ.

Here the sequenced sample was CD4+ or CD8+ T cells sorted from blood, taken in a trial of the OX40 agonist ivuxolimab. This receptor was identified in an adult with an advanced solid tumor such as melanoma, head and neck, liver or kidney cancer. The rearrangement joined TRBV5-1 to TRBJ2-1, and perhaps TRBD1 as D gene, on 5 matching bases. The CDR3 protein: CASSLKQTVRDDNEQFF. The DNA is as follows: TGCGCCAGCAGCTTGAAACAGACAGTAAGGGATGACAATGAGCAGTTCTTC.